These T cell receptor beta chains were read from a single sample in a study of beta chain features in type 1 diabetes. Data came from immunoSEQ multiplex PCR; TCRdb stores just in-frame clones and leaves some out. Here the sample spans some 500,000 clones, over 10% being singletons. Sequenced: naive CD4+ T cells from blood. Receptor source: a woman aged 18-30 years in good health. The CDR3 runs from the conserved cysteine through the conserved F or W. Fields, in order: V gene, clone size, J gene, D gene, CDR3 protein, CDR3 DNA. D genes are given only for firm matches. Expanded clones are given a class, and other clones once, few, many or no size at all.

V gene: TRBV14; clone size: NA; J gene: TRBJ1-1; D gene: TRBD1; CDR3 protein: CASSRPGTGGTEAFF; CDR3 DNA: TGTGCCAGCAGCCGTCCCGGGACAGGGGGCACTGAAGCTTTCTTT
V gene: TRBV30; clone size: NA; J gene: TRBJ1-3; D gene: NA; CDR3 protein: CAWSVQRGNTIYF; CDR3 DNA: TGTGCCTGGAGTGTACAACGAGGAAACACCATATATTTT
V gene: TRBV12-5; clone size: once; J gene: TRBJ2-1; D gene: NA; CDR3 protein: CASGLVPEGEQFF; CDR3 DNA: TGTGCTAGTGGTTTGGTACCCGAGGGGGAGCAGTTCTTC
V gene: TRBV9; clone size: NA; J gene: TRBJ2-5; D gene: NA; CDR3 protein: CASSVGGEGRQETQYF; CDR3 DNA: TGTGCCAGCAGCGTCGGCGGGGAAGGTCGGCAAGAGACCCAGTACTTC
V gene: TRBV9; clone size: few; J gene: TRBJ1-2; D gene: TRBD1; CDR3 protein: CASSSDRVGIYGYTF; CDR3 DNA: TGTGCCAGCAGCTCGGACAGGGTGGGGATCTATGGCTACACCTTC
V gene: TRBV7-8; clone size: NA; J gene: TRBJ2-5; D gene: NA; CDR3 protein: CASSAQGKQETQYF; CDR3 DNA: TGTGCCAGCAGTGCCCAGGGGAAGCAAGAGACCCAGTACTTC
V gene: TRBV7-9; clone size: NA; J gene: TRBJ2-1; D gene: NA; CDR3 protein: CATNWGDSYNEQFF; CDR3 DNA: TGTGCTACGAACTGGGGGGACTCCTACAATGAGCAGTTCTTC
V gene: TRBV5-6; clone size: few; J gene: TRBJ1-2; D gene: NA; CDR3 protein: CASSLVQNYGYTF; CDR3 DNA: TGTGCCAGCAGCTTGGTCCAGAACTATGGCTACACCTTC
V gene: TRBV9; clone size: few; J gene: TRBJ2-1; D gene: NA; CDR3 protein: CASSHPGYNEQFF; CDR3 DNA: TGTGCCAGCAGCCATCCGGGCTACAATGAGCAGTTCTTC
V gene: TRBV30; clone size: NA; J gene: TRBJ1-2; D gene: NA; CDR3 protein: CAWSVVRNYGYTF; CDR3 DNA: TGTGCCTGGAGTGTAGTCAGGAACTATGGCTACACCTTC
V gene: TRBV6-5; clone size: NA; J gene: TRBJ2-3; D gene: NA; CDR3 protein: CASSRQTSTDTQYF; CDR3 DNA: TGTGCCAGCAGCCGACAAACTAGCACAGATACGCAGTATTTT
V gene: TRBV19; clone size: NA; J gene: TRBJ2-4; D gene: TRBD1; CDR3 protein: CASSLGTAINKNIQYF; CDR3 DNA: TGTGCCAGTAGCCTCGGGACAGCCATTAACAAAAACATTCAGTACTTC
V gene: TRBV13; clone size: NA; J gene: TRBJ1-5; D gene: NA; CDR3 protein: CASSLEPTQPQHF; CDR3 DNA: TGTGCCAGCAGCTTAGAACCCACCCAGCCCCAGCATTTT
V gene: TRBV30; clone size: NA; J gene: TRBJ2-6; D gene: NA; CDR3 protein: CAWSVSGANVLTF; CDR3 DNA: TGTGCCTGGAGTGTATCTGGGGCCAACGTCCTGACTTTC
V gene: TRBV5-6; clone size: few; J gene: TRBJ2-1; D gene: NA; CDR3 protein: CASSLGMSSYNEQFF; CDR3 DNA: TGTGCCAGCAGCTTGGGGATGAGCTCCTACAATGAGCAGTTCTTC
V gene: TRBV15; clone size: few; J gene: TRBJ2-3; D gene: NA; CDR3 protein: CATSRDRSATQYF; CDR3 DNA: TGTGCCACCAGCAGAGATCGGTCCGCTACGCAGTATTTT
V gene: TRBV5-4; clone size: few; J gene: TRBJ2-7; D gene: NA; CDR3 protein: CASSWALGEQYF; CDR3 DNA: TGTGCCAGCAGCTGGGCCCTGGGCGAGCAGTACTTC
V gene: TRBV25-1; clone size: few; J gene: TRBJ1-1; D gene: NA; CDR3 protein: CASSLNTEAFF; CDR3 DNA: TGTGCCAGCAGTTTAAACACTGAAGCTTTCTTT
V gene: TRBV29-1; clone size: NA; J gene: TRBJ2-1; D gene: NA; CDR3 protein: CIVVGGRVSRITGDNEQFF; CDR3 DNA: TGCATCGTTGTCGGCGGCAGGGTTTCACGAATTACTGGAGACAATGAGCAGTTCTTC
V gene: TRBV28; clone size: few; J gene: TRBJ1-5; D gene: NA; CDR3 protein: CASSGRGMASGNQPQHF; CDR3 DNA: TGTGCCAGCAGTGGCCGGGGTATGGCCAGTGGCAATCAGCCCCAGCATTTT
V gene: TRBV4-3; clone size: NA; J gene: TRBJ1-2; D gene: NA; CDR3 protein: CASSQIGSGYTF; CDR3 DNA: TGCGCCAGCAGCCAAATAGGGAGCGGCTACACCTTC
V gene: TRBV11-1; clone size: NA; J gene: TRBJ2-1; D gene: TRBD2; CDR3 protein: CASSPRTSGTYNEQFF; CDR3 DNA: TGTGCCAGCAGCCCCCGGACTAGCGGGACCTACAATGAGCAGTTCTTC
V gene: TRBV27; clone size: NA; J gene: TRBJ1-2; D gene: NA; CDR3 protein: CASRGRGGYTF; CDR3 DNA: TGTGCCAGCAGGGGGAGGGGTGGCTACACCTTC
V gene: TRBV29-1; clone size: NA; J gene: TRBJ2-1; D gene: NA; CDR3 protein: CSVQPAFGGGEQFF; CDR3 DNA: TGCAGCGTACAACCCGCCTTTGGAGGAGGAGAGCAGTTCTTC
V gene: TRBV29-1; clone size: few; J gene: TRBJ1-1; D gene: TRBD1; CDR3 protein: CSVPRAGQGNTEAFF; CDR3 DNA: TGCAGCGTTCCCAGGGCGGGACAGGGAAACACTGAAGCTTTCTTT
V gene: TRBV5-4; clone size: few; J gene: TRBJ2-2; D gene: NA; CDR3 protein: CASSGPVGGGANTGELFF; CDR3 DNA: TGTGCCAGCAGCGGGCCGGTCGGGGGCGGGGCGAACACCGGGGAGCTGTTTTTT
V gene: TRBV29-1; clone size: few; J gene: TRBJ1-4; D gene: TRBD1; CDR3 protein: CSAYPGTGGAYEKLFF; CDR3 DNA: TGCAGCGCCTACCCGGGGACAGGGGGCGCTTATGAAAAACTGTTTTTT
V gene: TRBV5-6; clone size: NA; J gene: TRBJ2-7; D gene: TRBD1; CDR3 protein: CASGQGIYSYEQYF; CDR3 DNA: TGTGCCAGCGGACAGGGTATCTACTCCTACGAGCAGTACTTC
V gene: TRBV7-9; clone size: NA; J gene: TRBJ1-2; D gene: NA; CDR3 protein: CASSLEVSPNYGYTF; CDR3 DNA: TGTGCCAGCAGCTTAGAGGTCAGCCCAAACTATGGCTACACCTTC
V gene: TRBV7-2; clone size: many; J gene: TRBJ2-1; D gene: NA; CDR3 protein: CASSFYNEQFF; CDR3 DNA: TGTGCCAGCAGCTTCTACAATGAGCAGTTCTTC
V gene: TRBV6-6; clone size: few; J gene: TRBJ2-1; D gene: TRBD2; CDR3 protein: CASSSTWTSGRGEQFF; CDR3 DNA: TGTGCCAGCAGTTCCACATGGACTAGCGGGAGGGGGGAGCAGTTCTTC
V gene: TRBV29-1; clone size: few; J gene: TRBJ2-1; D gene: NA; CDR3 protein: CSVLGRSDYNEQFF; CDR3 DNA: TGCAGCGTTCTAGGACGAAGCGACTACAATGAGCAGTTCTTC
V gene: TRBV4-2; clone size: few; J gene: TRBJ1-1; D gene: NA; CDR3 protein: CASSQVTSGTEAFF; CDR3 DNA: TGTGCCAGCAGCCAAGTGACGTCCGGGACTGAAGCTTTCTTT
V gene: TRBV7-2; clone size: few; J gene: TRBJ1-1; D gene: TRBD1; CDR3 protein: CASSPYRGRAFF; CDR3 DNA: TGTGCCAGCAGCCCCTACAGGGGGCGAGCTTTCTTT
V gene: TRBV5-1; clone size: few; J gene: TRBJ2-1; D gene: TRBD2; CDR3 protein: CASSLRNHGGSGNEQFF; CDR3 DNA: TGCGCCAGCAGCTTGAGAAATCACGGCGGGAGTGGCAATGAGCAGTTCTTC
V gene: TRBV29-1; clone size: NA; J gene: TRBJ1-1; D gene: NA; CDR3 protein: CSAGNRDTEAFF; CDR3 DNA: TGCAGCGCCGGCAACAGGGACACTGAAGCTTTCTTT
V gene: TRBV7-2; clone size: NA; J gene: TRBJ2-1; D gene: TRBD2; CDR3 protein: CASSSQELAGAYNEQFF; CDR3 DNA: TGTGCCAGCAGCTCCCAAGAACTAGCGGGTGCGTACAATGAGCAGTTCTTC
V gene: TRBV5-6; clone size: few; J gene: TRBJ2-1; D gene: NA; CDR3 protein: CASSLPMSYNEQFF; CDR3 DNA: TGTGCCAGCAGCCTGCCCATGTCCTACAATGAGCAGTTCTTC
V gene: TRBV18; clone size: few; J gene: TRBJ2-5; D gene: NA; CDR3 protein: CASSLGSSQETQYF; CDR3 DNA: TGTGCCAGCTCCCTGGGGTCCTCCCAAGAGACCCAGTACTTC
V gene: TRBV6-5; clone size: few; J gene: TRBJ1-2; D gene: TRBD1; CDR3 protein: CASSYSGQGYYGYTF; CDR3 DNA: TGTGCCAGCAGTTACTCGGGACAGGGGTACTATGGCTACACCTTC